This T cell receptor (beta chain) was observed in a study of T cells in localized non-small cell lung cancer. Trimming cost V 4 bases and J 5 bases; bases outside gene matches: 6. Germline V gene lookup returns CDR1 SGDLS and CDR2 YYNGEE. The CDR3 contains 15 residues. This clone was detected only once. Its antigen is as yet unknown. Sequenced by immunoSEQ multiplex PCR; TCRdb stores in-frame clones only, minus some. This sample has around 64,000 clones, with roughly 81% found just once. Study-level points and caveats: Heterogeneity within the tumor remains possible, as just one region underwent sequencing. Of the top 100 tumor clones, median about 56 were in adjacent lung, some 30 among its top 100. Exceeding tumor, uninvolved adjacent lung had the highest T cell clonality. Greater T cell density in blood accompanied longer overall survival.

The source is a man aged 35 to 70 with stage II lung adenocarcinoma. Sequencing was performed on PBMCs, taken before any cancer treatment. The chain links TRBV9 to TRBJ2-7, with 13 bases fitting TRBD2. Written as DNA, the CDR3 is TGTGCCAGCAGCCTAACGGGACTAGCGGGACACGAGCAGTACTTC. As protein: CASSLTGLAGHEQYF. Drawing the rest from reference TRBV9 and TRBJ2-7, the complete variable domain is DSGVTQTPKHLITATGQRVTLRCSPRSGDLSVYWYQQSLDQGLQFLIQYYNGEERAKGNILERFSAQQFPDLHSELNLSSLELGDSALYFCASSLTGLAGHEQYFGPGTRLTVT.